These 22 T cell receptor beta chains were all obtained from the same sample, sequenced in a study of cytotoxic CD8 clonotypes in ibrutinib-treated CLL. The repertoire was sequenced with immunoSEQ multiplex PCR; TCRdb's copy has only in-frame clones and lacks some. The top ten clones hold around 5.1% of a sample with nearly 300,000 clones, 76% of them seen once. Sequenced here: PBMCs, sampled at disease progression, from a patient treated with ibrutinib. The receptors shown here come from a human donor with chronic lymphocytic leukemia.

V and J are TRBV5-1 and TRBJ2-1; TRBD2 agrees at 10 bases. Germline V gives CDR1 SGHRS, CDR2 YFSETQ. The CDR3 runs to 16 residues. With 2 bases clipped from V and 5 bases from J, the junction kept 7 bases outside the gene matches. The CDR3 here is CASSLGSGGTDNEQFF. The CDR3 nucleotides are TGCGCCAGCAGCTTAGGTAGCGGGGGGACCGACAATGAGCAGTTCTTC.

The chain couples TRBV6-1 to TRBJ2-1; 8 bases map to TRBD2. The CDR3 extends over 14 amino acids. The V gene end was trimmed by 1 base and the J gene end by 15 bases; junction bases not matched to a gene: 11. Germline V lookup: CDR1 MNHNS, CDR2 SASEGT. For the CDR3, the DNA is TGTGCCAGCAGTGAAGGAAACCGAGCGGGGGCTCCGTTCTTC. Protein sequence: CASSEGNRAGAPFF.

For the CDR3, the DNA is TGCGCCAGCAGCCAGGGACGGGACCGAACTACTGGCTACACCTTC. This translates into CASSQGRDRTTGYTF. The chain combines TRBV4-1 with TRBJ1-2; D is perhaps TRBD1 (5 bases). V lost 3 bases and J 7 bases, leaving 18 bases between the germline ends. The CDR3 covers 15 residues. Germline CDR1 and CDR2: MGHRA and YSYEKL.

V gene TRBV29-1 combines with J gene TRBJ2-5; D assignment may be TRBD1 or TRBD2 (6 bases each). Trimming pared 6 bases from V and 5 bases from J, leaving 19 bases between. The CDR3 spans 14 residues. Germline CDR1 reads SQVTM; CDR2 reads ANQGSEA. Written as DNA, the CDR3 is TGCAGCGTCGCGTCCTCGGGGGCGGGGGAGACCCAGTACTTC. Encoded protein: CSVASSGAGETQYF.

Only one count was recorded for this clone. J is TRBJ1-2 and V is TRBV7-2, with TRBD1 matching 7 bases. This CDR3 region has 14 residues. Per the germline V gene, CDR1 is SGHTA and CDR2 is FQGNSA. V lost 7 bases and J lost 3; bases outside the gene matches: 8. CDR3 protein: CASTRTGVDYGYTF. CDR3 DNA sequence: TGTGCCAGCACCCGAACAGGGGTAGACTATGGCTACACCTTC.

CDR3 protein: CTSRLGRGTQYF. As DNA, the CDR3 is TGCACCAGCAGGCTTGGGAGGGGTACGCAGTATTTT. The V and J genes are TRBV1 and TRBJ2-3; the DNA was not used to check the table's D call, TRBD2. TRBV1 has pseudogene status. The CDR3 runs 12 residues.

The chain is built from TRBV11-2 and TRBJ2-7; D is uncertain. V was pared by 3 bases and J by 0 bases, with 15 bases between. The CDR3 spans 16 residues. The germline V gene encodes CDR1 SGHAT and CDR2 FQNNGV. The CDR3 DNA is TGTGCCAGCAGCTTCGCGTTTGGGGTGAGCTCCTACGAGCAGTACTTC. It encodes CASSFAFGVSSYEQYF. Filled out from reference TRBV11-2 and TRBJ2-7, the complete variable domain reads EAGVAQSPRYKIIEKRQSVAFWCNPISGHATLYWYQQILGQGPKLLIQFQNNGVVDDSQLPKDRFSAERLKGVDSTLKIQPAKLEDSAVYLCASSFAFGVSSYEQYFGPGTRLTVT.

CDR3 sequence (DNA): TGTGCCACCAGCAGAGATTACTCTTCTTGGGCCTTGAACACTGAAGCTTTCTTT. Its protein is CATSRDYSSWALNTEAFF. V gene TRBV15 combines with J gene TRBJ1-1; D is ambiguous. Trimming cost V 0 bases and J 0 bases, with 17 bases left between them. The CDR3 is 18 residues long. Germline V gives CDR1 LNHNV, CDR2 YYDKDF (reference sequence).

The V gene is TRBV7-9, the J gene TRBJ1-3; D unresolved. V lost 6 bases to trimming and J lost 2 bases, with 8 bases between them. In germline, CDR1 is SEHNR, CDR2 FQNEAQ (reference sequence). This CDR3 contains 13 residues. CDR3 DNA sequence: TGTGCCAGCAGGATTCATCCTGGAAACACCATATATTTT. This sequence encodes CASRIHPGNTIYF.

In its sample, this clone was seen a few times. The rearrangement joins TRBV27 to TRBJ2-2; no reliable D call. The CDR3 has 12 amino acids. Germline CDR1 MNHEY, CDR2 SMNVEV (reference sequence). V lost 5 bases and J 6 bases, leaving 7 bases between the germline ends. The CDR3 protein is CASSRWAGELFF. Written as DNA, the CDR3 is TGTGCCAGCAGTAGATGGGCCGGGGAGCTGTTTTTT.

The J gene is TRBJ2-7, the V gene TRBV11-2, with 7 bases fitting TRBD1. CDR1 is SGHAT, CDR2 FQNNGV, per germline. V lost 0 bases, J lost 6 bases, and 14 bases stayed unmatched. CDR3 length: 17 amino acids. CDR3 nucleotides: TGTGCCAGCAGCTTAGAAAGGGTCTACCGAAAGGGGGCCGAGCAGTACTTC. Protein: CASSLERVYRKGAEQYF.

The rearrangement uses TRBV4-2 and TRBJ1-2, with a possible D match to TRBD1 (5 bases). Per germline, CDR1 LGHNA and CDR2 YNFKEQ. The CDR3 contains 17 residues. The germline V and J ends were trimmed by 1 base and 1 base, with 16 bases remaining between them. The CDR3 bases are TGTGCCAGCAGCCAAGTACTAGGGACTAGCCTTAACTATGGCTACACCTTC. Amino acids: CASSQVLGTSLNYGYTF.

The J gene is TRBJ2-3, the V gene TRBV6-6; D gene unclear. Germline V CDR1 and CDR2: MNHNY, SVGAGI (reference sequence). Between the trimmed V and J ends, which lost 6 bases and 1 base, there was a span of 14 bases. This CDR3 contains 15 residues. In DNA form, the CDR3 reads TGTGCCAGCAGCCAAGCCATGCTCGGCACAGATACGCAGTATTTT. Its protein product is CASSQAMLGTDTQYF.

This clone was seen once. The genes are TRBV27 and TRBJ2-1, with 8 bases matching TRBD1. This CDR3 is built from 15 residues. From germline, CDR1 is MNHEY and CDR2 SMNVEV (reference sequence). V dropped 0 bases and J dropped 7; count of bases not matched to a gene: 5. CDR3 coding DNA: TGTGCCAGCAGTTTATCTCGGACAGGGTGGAATGAGCAGTTCTTC. Its protein product is CASSLSRTGWNEQFF.

The V gene is TRBV7-2, the J gene TRBJ2-7; 8 bases are shared with TRBD1. The CDR3 runs 15 residues. Per the germline V gene, CDR1 is SGHTA and CDR2 is FQGNSA. J was trimmed by 2 bases and V by 1 base; bases with no gene match: 4. CDR3 DNA: TGTGCCAGCAGCTTAGAGCAGGGGGCGGCCTACGAGCAGTACTTC. Residues: CASSLEQGAAYEQYF.

The rearrangement links TRBV25-1 to TRBJ2-5; TRBD2 agrees at 9 bases. Looked up from germline, CDR1 is MGHDK and CDR2 is SYGVNS. The CDR3 is 15 amino acids. The V segment lost 0 bases and the J segment 3 bases; nucleotides outside the gene matches: 2. Written as DNA, the CDR3 is TGTGCCAGCAGTGAATATGGGACTAGCAAAGAGACCCAGTACTTC. Translating it yields CASSEYGTSKETQYF.

This clone has only one observation. The rearrangement joins TRBV6-5 to TRBJ1-5; D perhaps matches TRBD1 (5 bases). This CDR3 has 13 residues. V was shortened by 7 bases and J by 7 bases, with 14 bases between the two germline ends. Germline V gives CDR1 MNHEY, CDR2 SVGAGI. The CDR3: CASTSGLKQPQHF. The CDR3 DNA reads TGTGCCAGCACCTCGGGACTTAAACAGCCCCAGCATTTT.

The rearrangement joins TRBV7-9 to TRBJ2-7; D uncertain. This CDR3 contains 14 residues. V was pared by 5 bases and J by 2 bases, with 13 bases between. The germline V gene has CDR1 SEHNR and CDR2 FQNEAQ (reference sequence). For the CDR3, the DNA is TGTGCCAGCAGCCCCAACGGTTTGACCTACGAGCAGTACTTC. It encodes CASSPNGLTYEQYF.

This chain joins TRBV9 and TRBJ1-2; TRBD1 might be the D (5 bases). The CDR3 contains 13 residues. The germline gives CDR1 SGDLS, CDR2 YYNGEE. The V end was cut by 0 bases, the J end by 7 bases, with 10 bases between. CDR3 in DNA: TGTGCCAGCAGCGTAGTCTGGGGCGGTGGCTACACCTTC. The encoded protein is CASSVVWGGGYTF.

The rearrangement uses TRBV28 and TRBJ2-1; D possibly uses TRBD1 or TRBD2 (5 bases each). The CDR3 runs 16 residues. V was cut by 2 bases and J by 0 bases, with 11 bases left in between. Germline V gene lookup returns CDR1 MDHEN and CDR2 SYDVKM. CDR3 loop: CASSLMGRVSYNEQFF. The CDR3 DNA is TGTGCCAGCAGTTTAATGGGGCGGGTCTCCTACAATGAGCAGTTCTTC.

V gene TRBV5-4 combines with J gene TRBJ2-3; D remains ambiguous. V was shortened by 4 bases and J by 4 bases, with 13 bases between the two germline ends. The CDR3 has 14 residues. CDR1 and CDR2 from the germline V gene are SGHNT and YYREEE (reference sequence). CDR3 sequence: CASSPGTDPDTQYF. The CDR3 bases are TGTGCCAGCAGCCCCGGTACAGACCCAGATACGCAGTATTTT. The full variable domain, completed using reference TRBV5-4 and TRBJ2-3, is ETGVTQSPTHLIKTRGQQVTLRCSSQSGHNTVSWYQQALGQGPQFIFQYYREEENGRGNFPPRFSGLQFPNYSSELNVNALELDDSALYLCASSPGTDPDTQYFGPGTRLTVL.

A few counts support this clone. This rearrangement joins TRBV6-6 to TRBJ1-3, with no clear D. Germline loops: CDR1 MNHNY, CDR2 SVGAGI (reference sequence). Trimming removed 5 bases from V and 0 bases from J, with 11 bases in between. The CDR3 runs 15 residues. Here the CDR3 DNA reads TGTGCCAGCAGTGATTACGGATTCTCTGGAAACACCATATATTTT. Translating it yields CASSDYGFSGNTIYF.